One sample yielded the 3 T cell receptor beta chains listed below, sequenced in a study of blood T cell repertoires in COVID-19. Sequencing was performed with immunoSEQ multiplex PCR; in TCRdb, only in-frame clones are kept and a portion is missing. The sample holds hundreds of thousands of clones, roughly nine tenths seen once. The sequenced material came from PBMCs or T cells enriched from blood (not recorded which). The receptors originated from a woman aged 50 to 60 who had been exposed to COVID-19.

The gene calls are TRBV27 and TRBJ1-5; tentatively, D is TRBD1 (6 bases). The CDR3 consists of 15 residues. Germline V gene data show CDR1 as MNHEY and CDR2 as SMNVEV (reference sequence). The ends were cut back, 2 bases at V and 2 bases at J, with 10 bases in the middle. CDR3 residues: CASSLAGVGNQPQHF. CDR3 nucleotides: TGTGCCAGCAGTTTAGCAGGGGTCGGCAATCAGCCCCAGCATTTT.

The table lists this clone with a few counts. The chain employs TRBV7-2 and TRBJ2-7; 7 positions agree with TRBD2. Germline V gives CDR1 SGHTA, CDR2 FQGNSA. V was pared by 5 bases and J by 4 bases, with 14 bases of the junction left unmatched. The CDR3 totals 16 residues. For the CDR3, the DNA is TGTGCCAGCAGCACTATGGGGGGGGTTTTTGGGTACGAGCAGTACTTC. Translated: CASSTMGGVFGYEQYF.

CDR3 DNA: TGCGCCAGCAGCACAACAGGGGGAACTAACTATGGCTACACCTTC. Residues: CASSTTGGTNYGYTF. The genes are TRBV5-1 and TRBJ1-2; TRBD1 aligns across 8 bases. The germline V gene encodes CDR1 SGHRS and CDR2 YFSETQ. V trimming: 4 bases; J trimming: 0 bases; junction bases outside the gene matches: 5. CDR3 size: 15 residues. Using reference TRBV5-1 and TRBJ1-2 for the parts outside the CDR3, the full variable domain is KAGVTQTPRYLIKTRGQQVTLSCSPISGHRSVSWYQQTPGQGLQFLFEYFSETQRNKGNFPGRFSGRQFSNSRSEMNVSTLELGDSALYLCASSTTGGTNYGYTFGSGTRLTVV.